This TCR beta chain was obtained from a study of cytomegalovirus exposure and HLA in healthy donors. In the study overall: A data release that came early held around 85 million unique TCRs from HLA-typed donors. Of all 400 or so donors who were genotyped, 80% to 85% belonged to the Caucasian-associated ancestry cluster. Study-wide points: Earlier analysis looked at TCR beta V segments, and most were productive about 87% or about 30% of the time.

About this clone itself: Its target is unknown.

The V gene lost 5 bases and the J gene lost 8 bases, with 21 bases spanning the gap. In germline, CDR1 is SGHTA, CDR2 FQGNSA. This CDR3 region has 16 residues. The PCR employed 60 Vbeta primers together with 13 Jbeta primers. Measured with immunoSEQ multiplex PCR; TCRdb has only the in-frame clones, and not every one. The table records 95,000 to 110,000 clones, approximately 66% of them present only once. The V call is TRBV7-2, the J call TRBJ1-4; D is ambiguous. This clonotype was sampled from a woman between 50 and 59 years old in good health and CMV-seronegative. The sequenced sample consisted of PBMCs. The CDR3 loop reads CASSRRLGRGGEKLFF. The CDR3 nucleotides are TGTGCCAGCAGCCGGCGGTTAGGTCGAGGTGGGGAAAAACTGTTTTTT.